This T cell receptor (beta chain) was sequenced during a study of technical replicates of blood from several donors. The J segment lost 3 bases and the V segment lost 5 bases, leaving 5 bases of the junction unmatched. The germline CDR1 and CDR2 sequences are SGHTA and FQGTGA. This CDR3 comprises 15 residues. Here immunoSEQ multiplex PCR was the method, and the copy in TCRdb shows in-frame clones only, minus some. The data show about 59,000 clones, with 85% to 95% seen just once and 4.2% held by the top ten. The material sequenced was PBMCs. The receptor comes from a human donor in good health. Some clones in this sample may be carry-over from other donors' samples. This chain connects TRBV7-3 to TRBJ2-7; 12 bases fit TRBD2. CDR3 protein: CASSLAGGGGYEQYF. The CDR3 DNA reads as TGTGCCAGCAGCCTAGCGGGAGGGGGGGGCTACGAGCAGTACTTC.